These 2 T cell receptor beta chains were all obtained from the same sample, sequenced in a study of blood T cells in healthy people across ages. For the second PCR, which ran for roughly 6 to 12 cycles, a sample-barcoded 5' primer and a J-beta primer mix were used. One entry per CDR3 protein results from TCRdb running MiXCR on the 5' RACE reads. The table lists fewer than 700,000 distinct CDR3 sequences, 47% of them singletons. Material: blood. These receptors all come from an elderly man in good health.

The chain is built from TRBV20-1 and TRBJ2-4; D possibly corresponds to TRBD2 (7 bases). Trimming left V 5 bases short and J 13 bases short, with 21 bases between. Germline-derived CDR1 and CDR2 are DFQATT and SNEGSKA (reference sequence). The CDR3 consists of 13 residues. The chain's CDR3 is CSAPDRIAGEQYF. The CDR3 nucleotides are TGCAGTGCTCCTGACAGGATCGCGGGGGAGCAGTACTTC.

The chain is built from TRBV20-1 and TRBJ1-4; TRBD1 aligns across 7 bases. Germline V gives CDR1 DFQATT, CDR2 SNEGSKA (reference sequence). This CDR3 contains 13 residues. V lost 8 bases, J lost 0 bases, and 3 bases stayed unmatched. This chain's CDR3 is CSTGTATNEKLFF. The CDR3 nucleotides read TGCAGTACAGGGACAGCAACTAATGAAAAACTGTTTTTT.